This T cell receptor (beta chain) was identified during a study of OX40 agonist ivuxolimab in advanced cancers. Whole-study context: Patients were dosed intravenously with ivuxolimab at 0.01 to 10 mg/kg every 2 weeks. Study-wide results and limits: Determination of antigen specificity was not performed for the expanded peripheral T cells.

TCRdb keeps only in-frame clones here, not all; method: immunoSEQ multiplex PCR. Here the sample spans around 79,000 clones, roughly 90% being singletons. Germline-derived CDR1 and CDR2 are SEHNR and FQNEAQ (reference sequence). The CDR3 spans 14 residues. Collection of blood occurred at baseline, at cycle 4 day 1, and at cycle 7 day 1. Comments on this clone: Antigen: not known.

The receptor was isolated from an adult with an advanced solid tumor such as melanoma, head and neck, liver or kidney cancer. The chain is built from TRBV7-9 and TRBJ2-5, with D perhaps matching TRBD2 (6 bases). The J call is doubtful: the DNA matches TRBJ2-7 better. This sample comprised CD4+ or CD8+ T cells sorted from blood, obtained in a trial of the OX40 agonist ivuxolimab. This CDR3 reads CASSRETVTDEQYF. The CDR3 DNA reads TGTGCCAGCAGCCGGGAGACGGTGACGGACGAGCAGTACTTC.